The T cell receptor beta chain described here comes from a study of T cells in localized non-small cell lung cancer. CDR3 size: 13 residues. CDR1 and CDR2 (germline): MDHEN, SYDVKM. Between the trimmed V and J ends, which lost 8 bases and 5 bases, there was a span of 14 bases. Repertoires were generated with immunoSEQ multiplex PCR, while TCRdb's copy carries only in-frame clones and drops some. The repertoire holds about 57,000 clones, with roughly nine tenths as singletons. The sequences come from peripheral blood, collected before any cancer treatment. The source of this sequence is a man aged 40 to 69 with stage I lung adenocarcinoma. The V and J genes are TRBV28 and TRBJ2-3; D is uncertain. This CDR3 reads CASDQVQGDTQYF. The CDR3 DNA reads TGTGCCAGCGATCAGGTCCAAGGAGATACGCAGTATTTT.